These 27 T cell receptor beta chains share one sample of origin, sequenced in a study of shared clonotypes between healthy human individuals. Clones were sequenced by immunoSEQ multiplex PCR, and TCRdb holds only the in-frame ones, with some missing. The table records 600,000 to 800,000 clones, approximately 77% of them present only once. Source material: memory CD4+ T cells sorted from blood. Stated subset: CD45RA-negative fraction. The receptors come from a woman in her twenties or thirties in good health.

The chain links TRBV14 to TRBJ2-2; 8 nucleotides align to TRBD1. Trimming at V came to 5 bases and at J to 8 bases, leaving 7 bases not matched to a gene. The CDR3 runs to 14 residues. The germline CDR1 and CDR2 sequences are SGHDN and FVKESK. The CDR3 loop is CASSARQGPGELFF. DNA for the CDR3: TGTGCCAGCAGCGCACGACAGGGGCCGGGGGAGCTGTTTTTT.

About this clone: Distinct nucleotide sequences in the sample also encode this CDR3. As DNA, the CDR3 is TGCGCCAGCAGCTTGCGGGGAAGATCTGGAAACACCATATATTTT. This sequence encodes CASSLRGRSGNTIYF. This chain links TRBV5-1 with TRBJ1-3, with no clear D. Germline loops: CDR1 SGHRS, CDR2 YFSETQ. The CDR3 consists of 15 residues. The germline V and J ends were trimmed by 1 base and 1 base, with 9 bases remaining between them.

This chain joins TRBV18 and TRBJ2-2, with a weak D call TRBD2 (6 bases). Germline V gene data show CDR1 as KGHSH and CDR2 as LQKENI. Trimming took 3 bases from V and 0 from J, leaving 14 bases between them. CDR3 size: 17 residues. This chain's CDR3 is CASSPALLAPNTGELFF. The CDR3 DNA is TGTGCCAGCTCACCGGCCTTACTAGCCCCGAACACCGGGGAGCTGTTTTTT.

V gene TRBV27 combines with J gene TRBJ2-1; possible D gene TRBD2, 6 bases. The CDR3 is made up of 15 amino acids. V lost 1 base and J 5 bases, leaving 12 bases between the germline ends. Germline values: CDR1 MNHEY, CDR2 SMNVEV (reference sequence). Here the CDR3 DNA reads TGTGCCAGCAGTTTATTGGCTAGCGCTAACAATGAGCAGTTCTTC. It yields the protein CASSLLASANNEQFF.

This clone was observed once. The V and J genes are TRBV5-5 and TRBJ2-7; D possibly matches TRBD1 or TRBD2 (5 bases each). Trimming took 4 bases from V and 5 from J, leaving 16 bases between them. There are 14 residues in the CDR3. Per the germline V gene, CDR1 is SGHKS and CDR2 is YYEKEE (reference sequence). CDR3 sequence: CASSATGRRNEQYF. The CDR3 nucleotides read TGTGCCAGCAGCGCAACGGGACGTCGGAACGAGCAGTACTTC.

The count of this clone is one. V usage is TRBV28 and J usage is TRBJ2-1; D may be TRBD2 (6 bases). This CDR3 spans 13 amino acids. Germline CDR1 is MDHEN and CDR2 is SYDVKM. The V end was cut by 7 bases, the J end by 5 bases, with 12 bases between. The CDR3 nucleotides are TGTGCCAGCAATGTGGACTACAACAATGAGCAGTTCTTC. Amino acids: CASNVDYNNEQFF. Supplemented by reference TRBV28 and TRBJ2-1, the full variable domain reads DVKVTQSSRYLVKRTGEKVFLECVQDMDHENMFWYRQDPGLGLRLIYFSYDVKMKEKGDIPEGYSVSREKKERFSLILESASTNQTSMYLCASNVDYNNEQFFGPGTRLTVL.

V is TRBV13 and J is TRBJ2-1; 9 positions match TRBD2. Looked up from germline, CDR1 is PRHDT and CDR2 is FYEKMQ (reference sequence). The CDR3 spans 14 residues. With 2 bases clipped from V and 9 bases from J, the junction kept 5 bases outside the gene matches. CDR3: CASSLRSGSVEQFF. The CDR3 DNA is TGTGCCAGCAGCTTACGTAGCGGGAGTGTTGAGCAGTTCTTC.

This rearrangement joins TRBV28 to TRBJ2-1, with 12 positions matching TRBD2. Looked up from germline, CDR1 is MDHEN and CDR2 is SYDVKM. J was trimmed by 2 bases and V by 5 bases; bases with no gene match: 7. There are 17 residues in the CDR3. CDR3 protein: CASSPPLAGGPYNEQFF. CDR3 nucleotide sequence: TGTGCCAGCAGTCCCCCCCTAGCGGGAGGGCCCTACAATGAGCAGTTCTTC.

This chain uses TRBV6-1 with TRBJ1-5; D uncertain. The germline gives CDR1 MNHNS, CDR2 SASEGT. Trimming cost V 6 bases and J 0 bases, with 12 bases left between them. This CDR3 is built from 15 residues. The chain's CDR3 is CASSGTFASNQPQHF. The DNA of the CDR3 is TGTGCCAGCAGCGGAACTTTCGCTAGCAATCAGCCCCAGCATTTT.

Only one count was recorded for this clone. The J gene is TRBJ2-7, the V gene TRBV18; no reliable D call. The V and J ends lost 2 bases and 4 bases respectively, with 9 bases between them. There are 13 residues in the CDR3. The germline gives CDR1 KGHSH, CDR2 LQKENI. The CDR3: CASSPKERYEQYF. CDR3 DNA sequence: TGTGCCAGCTCACCAAAGGAGAGGTACGAGCAGTACTTC.

The genes are TRBV25-1 and TRBJ2-7; perhaps TRBD1 as D (6 bases). V lost 1 base and J lost 3, with 13 bases in between. The CDR3 contains 15 residues. The germline gives CDR1 MGHDK, CDR2 SYGVNS. The CDR3 is CASSESGTSIYEQYF. CDR3 DNA: TGTGCCAGCAGTGAATCCGGGACATCCATCTACGAGCAGTACTTC.

The chain's CDR3 is CASSFVAGRTYEQYF. The CDR3 DNA is TGTGCCAGCAGTTTCGTAGCGGGCCGCACCTACGAGCAGTACTTC. This chain connects TRBV27 to TRBJ2-7; 7 nucleotides agree with TRBD2. The CDR3 loop spans 15 amino acids. Germline assignment: CDR1 MNHEY and CDR2 SMNVEV (reference sequence). J gave up 2 bases and V 3 bases, and 7 bases lay outside the gene matches.

This chain uses TRBV28 with TRBJ2-2, with 9 bases matching TRBD2. The trim removed 10 bases at V and 3 bases at J, leaving 6 bases unmatched. There are 14 residues in the CDR3. The V gene's germline CDR1 is MDHEN and CDR2 SYDVKM. The DNA of the CDR3 is TGTGCCACCGGGACTAGCAGCTACACCGGGGAGCTGTTTTTT. Its protein product is CATGTSSYTGELFF.

The chain links TRBV6-5 to TRBJ1-3; D might be TRBD1 (5 bases). With 3 bases removed from V and 0 bases from J, the gap between germline ends came to 9 bases. The V gene's germline CDR1 is MNHEY and CDR2 SVGAGI. The CDR3 runs 15 residues. The CDR3 here is CASSYQGNSGNTIYF. The CDR3 nucleotides are TGTGCCAGCAGTTATCAGGGTAACTCTGGAAACACCATATATTTT.

In regard to this clone: The sample has other DNA sequences that encode this CDR3 too. This chain joins TRBV5-1 and TRBJ1-1, with D uncertain. CDR3 length equals 14 residues. CDR1 and CDR2 (germline): SGHRS, YFSETQ. The germline V and J ends were trimmed by 0 bases and 0 bases, with 6 bases remaining between them. The CDR3 sequence is CASSLAVLNTEAFF. CDR3 DNA sequence: TGCGCCAGCAGCTTGGCGGTCTTGAACACTGAAGCTTTCTTT. Supplemented by reference TRBV5-1 and TRBJ1-1, the full variable domain reads KAGVTQTPRYLIKTRGQQVTLSCSPISGHRSVSWYQQTPGQGLQFLFEYFSETQRNKGNFPGRFSGRQFSNSRSEMNVSTLELGDSALYLCASSLAVLNTEAFFGQGTRLTVV.

The J gene is TRBJ2-7, the V gene TRBV28, with 10 nucleotides matching TRBD1. The V and J ends lost 5 bases and 2 bases, in that order; junction bases with no gene match: 3. Looked up from germline, CDR1 is MDHEN and CDR2 is SYDVKM. The CDR3 extends over 14 amino acids. CDR3 amino acids: CASSPGTGAYEQYF. CDR3 coding DNA: TGTGCCAGCAGTCCCGGGACAGGGGCCTACGAGCAGTACTTC. The full variable domain, rest sourced from reference TRBV28 and TRBJ2-7, is DVKVTQSSRYLVKRTGEKVFLECVQDMDHENMFWYRQDPGLGLRLIYFSYDVKMKEKGDIPEGYSVSREKKERFSLILESASTNQTSMYLCASSPGTGAYEQYFGPGTRLTVT.

V usage is TRBV18 and J usage is TRBJ2-5, with D possibly TRBD1 on 6 matching bases. The V end was cut by 3 bases, the J end by 4 bases, with 15 bases between. The CDR3 contains 15 residues. Germline V gene data show CDR1 as KGHSH and CDR2 as LQKENI. The CDR3 DNA reads TGTGCCAGCTCACCCCGGACAGTAGGGGCAGAGACCCAGTACTTC. Residues: CASSPRTVGAETQYF.

The chain employs TRBV9 and TRBJ1-1, with D perhaps matching TRBD1 (5 bases). The CDR3 consists of 15 residues. Germline V gene lookup returns CDR1 SGDLS and CDR2 YYNGEE. Trimming removed 0 bases at V and 1 base at J, with 10 bases between. The CDR3 region is CASSVVRQTNTEAFF. The DNA of the CDR3 is TGTGCCAGCAGCGTAGTCAGACAGACGAACACTGAAGCTTTCTTT.

This sequence joins TRBV7-2 and TRBJ1-2, with D tentatively TRBD1 (5 bases). Trimming removed 6 bases at V and 4 bases at J, with 12 bases between. Germline V lookup: CDR1 SGHTA, CDR2 FQGNSA. This CDR3 contains 13 residues. The CDR3 sequence is CASSQAGGYGYTF. CDR3 bases: TGTGCCAGCAGTCAAGCCGGGGGCTATGGCTACACCTTC.

This sequence joins TRBV13 and TRBJ1-1; D uncertain. V was clipped by 0 bases and J by 7 bases, with 9 bases between them. The V gene's germline CDR1 is PRHDT and CDR2 FYEKMQ (reference sequence). CDR3 length: 13 amino acids. The CDR3 here is CASSLGSQLEAFF. The CDR3 DNA follows: TGTGCCAGCAGCTTAGGCTCACAACTTGAAGCTTTCTTT.

The chain has TRBV28 and TRBJ1-2; D is ambiguous. V lost 4 bases and J 4 bases, leaving 7 bases between the germline ends. The germline V gene has CDR1 MDHEN and CDR2 SYDVKM. This CDR3 has 12 residues. The CDR3 region has the DNA TGTGCCAGCAGTTCGTCCTCCTATGGCTACACCTTC. This gives the protein CASSSSSYGYTF.

As regards this clone: Other DNA sequences of this sample code for an identical CDR3. The chain combines TRBV6-6 with TRBJ2-7; possibly TRBD2 for D (6 bases). Trimming cost V 8 bases and J 0 bases, with 14 bases left between them. Germline CDR1 MNHNY, CDR2 SVGAGI (reference sequence). The CDR3 sequence is 14 residues long. CDR3 amino acids: CASRSGQNSYEQYF. CDR3 sequence (DNA): TGTGCCAGCCGTAGCGGCCAAAACTCCTACGAGCAGTACTTC.

The V and J genes are TRBV7-9 and TRBJ2-7; D could derive from TRBD1 or TRBD2 (5 bases each). The V end lost 9 bases, the J end lost 6 bases, and 18 bases lay between the germline ends. Germline values: CDR1 SEHNR, CDR2 FQNEAQ (reference sequence). This CDR3 has 13 amino acids. As DNA, the CDR3 is TGTGCCAGTCAGCTCTTAGGGGCGGGCGAGCAGTACTTC. Translation: CASQLLGAGEQYF.

This clone was picked up one time. The chain is built from TRBV11-2 and TRBJ2-3, with 8 positions matching TRBD2. Germline V gives CDR1 SGHAT, CDR2 FQNNGV. V dropped 4 bases and J dropped 3; count of bases not matched to a gene: 15. The CDR3 sequence is 18 residues long. Here the CDR3 reads CASSSGASGSGKTDTQYF. Written as DNA, the CDR3 is TGTGCCAGCAGCTCCGGGGCGTCGGGTAGCGGGAAAACAGATACGCAGTATTTT.

As regards this clone: This CDR3 is also generated by other DNA sequences in the sample. V and J are TRBV30 and TRBJ2-1; D remains ambiguous. The CDR3 runs to 11 residues. Trimming took 0 bases from V and 8 from J, leaving 5 bases between them. The V gene's germline CDR1 is GTSNPN and CDR2 SVGIG (reference sequence). The CDR3 coding sequence is TGTGCCTGGAGTGTGAGCGATGAGCAGTTCTTC. It yields the protein CAWSVSDEQFF.

There are a few counts of this clone. The chain carries TRBV5-1 and TRBJ2-1; TRBD2 might be the D (5 bases). The CDR3 contains 15 residues. With 2 bases removed from V and 3 bases from J, the gap between germline ends came to 12 bases. The V gene's germline CDR1 is SGHRS and CDR2 YFSETQ. The CDR3 is CASSFASSGYNEQFF. The CDR3 coding sequence is TGCGCCAGCAGCTTCGCTAGCTCAGGCTACAATGAGCAGTTCTTC.

V usage is TRBV4-1 and J usage is TRBJ2-2; 10 bases agree with TRBD1. Germline lookup yields CDR1 MGHRA and CDR2 YSYEKL. V shed 5 bases, J shed 5 bases, and the junction held 11 bases outside the gene matches. The CDR3 runs to 17 residues. CDR3 residues: CASSSPGQGPKTGELFF. CDR3 coding DNA: TGCGCCAGCAGCTCTCCGGGACAGGGGCCTAAAACCGGGGAGCTGTTTTTT.